Reported below is one T cell receptor (beta chain). Authors' data handling: Nucleated cell number was recorded as an estimate derived from reference gene primer amplification. Clones were sequenced by immunoSEQ multiplex PCR, and TCRdb holds only the in-frame ones, with some missing. V and J calls and clone size are as listed in that table; D and trimming were resolved from the DNA. This sample has some 350,000 clones; around 90% occur once, and the top ten carry roughly 6.8%. With 5 bases removed from V and 3 bases from J, the gap between germline ends came to 10 bases. CDR3 size: 13 residues. Germline V lookup: CDR1 MDHEN, CDR2 SYDVKM. This record comes from a study of blood T cell repertoires in COVID-19. On the study more broadly: The United States, Italy and Spain were the sources of the acute and convalescent COVID-19 samples. T cells, B-cell-depleted T cells, or PBMCs supplied cDNA or gDNA.

This chain links TRBV28 with TRBJ1-1; D possibly corresponds to TRBD1 (5 bases). Sample: peripheral blood. The origin of this receptor is a man aged 18 to 30 with active or convalescent COVID-19. CDR3 amino acids: CASSPKGYTEAFF. For the CDR3, the DNA is TGTGCCAGCAGTCCAAAGGGGTACACTGAAGCTTTCTTT.